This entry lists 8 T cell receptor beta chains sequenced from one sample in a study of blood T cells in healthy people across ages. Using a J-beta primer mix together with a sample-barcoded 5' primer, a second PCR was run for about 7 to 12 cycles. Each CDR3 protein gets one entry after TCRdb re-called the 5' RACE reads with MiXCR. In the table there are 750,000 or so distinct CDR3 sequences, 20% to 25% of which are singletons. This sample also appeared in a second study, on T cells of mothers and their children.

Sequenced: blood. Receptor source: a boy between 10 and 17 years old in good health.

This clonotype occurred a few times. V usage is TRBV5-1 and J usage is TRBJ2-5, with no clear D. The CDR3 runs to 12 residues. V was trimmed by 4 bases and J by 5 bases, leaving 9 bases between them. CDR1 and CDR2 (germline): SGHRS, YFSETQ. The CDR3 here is CASSLDMETQYF. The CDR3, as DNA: TGCGCCAGCAGCCTTGATATGGAGACCCAGTACTTC.

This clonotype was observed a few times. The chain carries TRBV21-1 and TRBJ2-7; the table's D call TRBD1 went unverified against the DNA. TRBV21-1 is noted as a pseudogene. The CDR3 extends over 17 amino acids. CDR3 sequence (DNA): TGTGCCAGCAGCAAAGAGAATGGGCGGGGGCGGGCCTACGAGCAGTACTTC. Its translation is CASSKENGRGRAYEQYF.

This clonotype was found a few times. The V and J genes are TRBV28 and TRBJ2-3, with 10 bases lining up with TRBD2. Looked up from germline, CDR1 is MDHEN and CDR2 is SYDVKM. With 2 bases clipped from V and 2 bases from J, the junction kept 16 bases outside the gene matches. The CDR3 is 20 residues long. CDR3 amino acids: CASSLPLAGVEEYFTDTQYF. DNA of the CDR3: TGTGCCAGCAGTTTACCGCTAGCGGGAGTTGAGGAATATTTCACAGATACGCAGTATTTT.

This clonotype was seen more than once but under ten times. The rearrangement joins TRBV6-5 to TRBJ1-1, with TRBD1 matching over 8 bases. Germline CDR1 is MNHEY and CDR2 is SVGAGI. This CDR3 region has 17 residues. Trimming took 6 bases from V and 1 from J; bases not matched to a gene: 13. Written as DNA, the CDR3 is TGTGCCAGCAGACGGAATCTAAGACAGGGGCGGAACACTGAAGCTTTCTTT. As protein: CASRRNLRQGRNTEAFF.

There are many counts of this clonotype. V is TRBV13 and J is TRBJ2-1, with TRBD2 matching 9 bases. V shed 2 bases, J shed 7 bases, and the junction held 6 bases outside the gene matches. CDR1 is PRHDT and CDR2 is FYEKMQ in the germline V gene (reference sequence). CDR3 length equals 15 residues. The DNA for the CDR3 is TGTGCCAGCAGCTTATGGCGGGAGGGCCAGAATGAGCAGTTCTTC. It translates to CASSLWREGQNEQFF.

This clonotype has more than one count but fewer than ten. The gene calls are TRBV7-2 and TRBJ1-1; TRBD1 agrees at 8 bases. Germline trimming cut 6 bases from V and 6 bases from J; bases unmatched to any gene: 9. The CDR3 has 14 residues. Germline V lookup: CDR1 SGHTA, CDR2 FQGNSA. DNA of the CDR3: TGTGCCAGCAGTTCCAGGACAGGGATCCCTGAAGCTTTCTTT. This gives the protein CASSSRTGIPEAFF.

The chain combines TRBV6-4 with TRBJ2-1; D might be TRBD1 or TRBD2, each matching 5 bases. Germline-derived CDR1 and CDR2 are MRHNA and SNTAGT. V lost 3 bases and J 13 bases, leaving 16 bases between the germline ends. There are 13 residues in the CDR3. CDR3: CASSESGTVRQFF. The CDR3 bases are TGTGCCAGCAGTGAATCCGGGACGGTAAGACAGTTCTTC.

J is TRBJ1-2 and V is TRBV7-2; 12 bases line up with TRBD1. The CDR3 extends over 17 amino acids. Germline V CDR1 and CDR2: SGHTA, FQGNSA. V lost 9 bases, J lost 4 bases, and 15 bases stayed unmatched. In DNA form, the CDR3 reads TGTGCCAGTAGCCCAAGCGCCGGGACAGGGGGCTTCTATGGCTACACCTTC. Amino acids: CASSPSAGTGGFYGYTF.